These 18 T cell receptor beta chains originate from one sample sequenced in a study of T cell repertoires in cytomegalovirus infection. Their target antigens are unknown. A single record per CDR3 protein comes from TCRdb applying MiXCR to the reads. Of around 750,000 distinct CDR3 sequences in the sample, approximately 29% were seen once. Source: cultured CD8+ T cells from PBMCs, taken from culture after CMV antigen stimulation. Every receptor here comes from a human donor in good health (CMV status not recorded). Some clones in this sample may be carry-over from other donors' samples.

In this sample, this clonotype turned up many times. The chain combines TRBV27 with TRBJ2-3; 12 nucleotides match TRBD2. This CDR3 has 16 amino acids. CDR1 and CDR2 (germline): MNHEY, SMNVEV (reference sequence). V lost 7 bases to trimming and J lost 2 bases; unmatched junction nucleotides: 7. CDR3 DNA sequence: TGTGCCAGCAATCCCGGGACTAGCGGGTTCACAGATACGCAGTATTTT. It encodes CASNPGTSGFTDTQYF.

This clonotype has a single count. The chain has TRBV19 and TRBJ1-6; D remains ambiguous. CDR1 is LNHDA, CDR2 SQIVND, per germline (reference sequence). V lost 5 bases and J 12 bases, leaving 14 bases between the germline ends. This CDR3 comprises 13 residues. The CDR3 is CASSFSPGRPLHF. DNA for the CDR3: TGTGCCAGTAGTTTTTCTCCCGGGAGACCCCTCCACTTT.

This chain uses TRBV19 with TRBJ1-2; D gene uncertain. Trimming left V 7 bases short and J 2 bases short, with 20 bases between. This CDR3 has 16 amino acids. Germline CDR1 reads LNHDA; CDR2 reads SQIVND (reference sequence). CDR3 DNA sequence: TGTGCCAGTATAAGCAGACCGATACCGATCAACTATGGCTACACCTTC. Residues: CASISRPIPINYGYTF.

The chain combines TRBV7-9 with TRBJ2-2, with a possible D match to TRBD2 (5 bases). Germline V CDR1 and CDR2: SEHNR, FQNEAQ (reference sequence). The V end lost 9 bases, the J end lost 5 bases, and 10 bases lay between the germline ends. The CDR3 totals 12 residues. The DNA of the CDR3 is TGTGCCAGGCACGAGGGAACCGGGGAGCTGTTTTTT. Protein sequence: CARHEGTGELFF.

A remark on this clonotype: A much larger clone lies a single base off, so this may be a read error. This chain uses TRBV27 with TRBJ1-6, with unresolved D. CDR3 length: 17 residues. From germline, CDR1 is MNHEY and CDR2 SMNVEV (reference sequence). The CDR3 region has the DNA TGTGCCAGAAGTTTAAGGTCGAGGCCGGGGAATAATTCACCCCTCCACTTT. Protein sequence: CARSLRSRPGNNSPLHF.

DNA of the CDR3: TGTGCCAGCAGCTTCCTCCCAGGGGCAAATCAGCCCCAGCATTTT. It encodes CASSFLPGANQPQHF. This chain uses TRBV5-5 with TRBJ1-5; TRBD1 might be the D (6 bases). Germline V gives CDR1 SGHKS, CDR2 YYEKEE (reference sequence). Deletions cut 2 bases from V and 4 bases from J, with 13 bases between. The CDR3 consists of 15 residues.

The chain carries TRBV29-1 and TRBJ1-2; D unresolved. The CDR3 totals 14 residues. Germline CDR1 is SQVTM and CDR2 is ANQGSEA. The V end lost 0 bases, the J end lost 5 bases, and 13 bases lay between the germline ends. The CDR3 DNA sequence: TGCAGCGTTGAAGATCCGCGGTCAGATTATGGCTACACCTTC. This encodes CSVEDPRSDYGYTF.

This chain connects TRBV6-6 to TRBJ2-5; D unresolved. This CDR3 region has 15 residues. Germline CDR1 reads MNHNY; CDR2 reads SVGAGI (reference sequence). Trimming removed 2 bases at V and 2 bases at J, with 12 bases between. CDR3 loop: CASSYDFPPQETQYF. In DNA, the CDR3 is TGTGCCAGCAGTTACGACTTCCCGCCACAAGAGACCCAGTACTTC.

This clonotype was observed a single time. J is TRBJ2-2 and V is TRBV19; TRBD2 is a possible D gene (5 bases). CDR1 and CDR2 (germline): LNHDA, SQIVND (reference sequence). The CDR3 spans 13 residues. Trimming stripped 2 bases from V and 6 bases from J, with 7 bases between. The CDR3: CASSIRGSGELFF. As DNA, the CDR3 is TGTGCCAGTAGTATACGGGGTTCCGGGGAGCTGTTTTTT.

CDR3 protein: CASDTGGTNYGYTF. The DNA of the CDR3 is TGTGCCAGTGATACAGGGGGCACAAACTATGGCTACACCTTC. V gene TRBV2 combines with J gene TRBJ1-2, with TRBD1 matching over 9 bases. J gave up 2 bases and V 9 bases, and 7 bases lay outside the gene matches. This CDR3 contains 14 residues. CDR1 and CDR2 (germline): SNHLY, FYNNEI.

Many counts were recorded for this clonotype. V gene TRBV7-8 combines with J gene TRBJ2-2, with D perhaps matching TRBD1 (6 bases). Trimming removed 3 bases from V and 3 bases from J, with 11 bases in between. Germline V gives CDR1 SGHVS, CDR2 FQNEAQ. CDR3 length: 15 residues. As DNA, the CDR3 is TGTGCCAGCAGCTTTTACAGGGAAGACACCGGGGAGCTGTTTTTT. This codes for CASSFYREDTGELFF.

This clonotype was seen only a few times. The chain combines TRBV6-2 or TRBV6-3 with TRBJ2-7; D might be TRBD2 (5 bases). CDR3 length: 13 amino acids. Trimming stripped 0 bases from V and 6 bases from J, with 9 bases between. The germline V gene has CDR1 MNHEY and CDR2 SVGEGT. The CDR3 nucleotides read TGTGCCAGCAGTTACTCATACGGGATCGAGCAGTACGTC. Amino acids: CASSYSYGIEQYV.

J is TRBJ2-7 and V is TRBV2; the D gene is possibly TRBD1 (5 bases). Trimming removed 7 bases at V and 1 base at J, with 8 bases between. The CDR3 has 12 amino acids. Germline V gene lookup returns CDR1 SNHLY and CDR2 FYNNEI. CDR3 sequence reads: CASIRGSYEQYF. The CDR3 region has the DNA TGTGCCAGCATAAGGGGTTCCTACGAGCAGTACTTC.

This clonotype was counted a few times. The rearrangement uses TRBV18 and TRBJ2-3, with a weak D call TRBD2 (5 bases). CDR3 length equals 16 residues. Germline CDR1 KGHSH, CDR2 LQKENI. V lost 6 bases and J lost 10, with 26 bases in between. The CDR3 spells CASSPITDWTYEAQYF. Written as DNA, the CDR3 is TGTGCCAGCTCCCCCATAACAGACTGGACTTATGAGGCGCAGTATTTT.

This CDR3 is CASSLGGMNEQYV. The CDR3 nucleotides read TGTGCCAGCAGCTTAGGAGGGATGAACGAGCAGTACGTC. The chain has TRBV7-8 and TRBJ2-7; possible D gene TRBD2, 5 bases. CDR3 length: 13 amino acids. Germline-derived CDR1 and CDR2 are SGHVS and FQNEAQ. V lost 1 base and J 5 bases, leaving 9 bases between the germline ends.

The chain is built from TRBV19 and TRBJ2-1, with D unclear. The CDR3 loop spans 13 amino acids. CDR1 and CDR2 from the germline V gene are LNHDA and SQIVND (reference sequence). The ends were cut back, 1 base at V and 9 bases at J, with 10 bases in the middle. The CDR3 here is CASSIVSVGEQFF. The CDR3 DNA sequence: TGTGCCAGTAGTATAGTTTCAGTGGGTGAGCAGTTCTTC. The complete variable domain, with remaining parts taken from reference TRBV19 and TRBJ2-1, reads DGGITQSPKYLFRKEGQNVTLSCEQNLNHDAMYWYRQDPGQGLRLIYYSQIVNDFQKGDIAEGYSVSREKKESFPLTVTSAQKNPTAFYLCASSIVSVGEQFFGPGTRLTVL.

This clonotype occurred a few times. The V gene is TRBV2, the J gene TRBJ2-1, with 15 bases that match TRBD2. This CDR3 has 20 amino acids. The J segment lost 1 base and the V segment lost 5 bases, leaving 12 bases of the junction unmatched. The germline CDR1 and CDR2 sequences are SNHLY and FYNNEI. CDR3 nucleotide sequence: TGTGCCAGCAGTCCGCCGGGGACTAGCGGGGGGAAAACTTCCTACAATGAGCAGTTCTTC. This sequence encodes CASSPPGTSGGKTSYNEQFF.

The chain couples TRBV6-5 to TRBJ2-6, with TRBD1 identical over 9 bases. The germline V gene encodes CDR1 MNHEY and CDR2 SVGAGI. V shed 6 bases and J 2 bases; nucleotides not matched to a gene: 11. The CDR3 has 18 residues. The CDR3 bases are TGTGCCAGCAGCCCATATAGGACAGGGGAAGCTGGGGCCAACGTCCTGACTTTC. It specifies CASSPYRTGEAGANVLTF.